This passage covers 29 T cell receptor beta chains from one sample sequenced in a study of CD8 T cells in Susac syndrome. With random hexamers, reverse transcription was performed on roughly 0.45 to 1 ug of RNA. One entry per CDR3 protein, called by TCRdb with MiXCR from the immunoSEQ multiplex PCR reads. The data contain just over 150,000 distinct CDR3 sequences, about 95% of them singletons. Sequenced input: CD4+ T cells from PBMCs. These receptors came from a human donor with Susac syndrome.

The chain links TRBV24-1 to TRBJ2-3, with D unclear. Trimming stripped 3 bases from V and 3 bases from J, with 9 bases between. CDR3 length equals 14 residues. Germline V lookup: CDR1 KGHDR, CDR2 SFDVKD. CDR3 in DNA: TGTGCCACCAGTGATCCGGCGGAGACAGATACGCAGTATTTT. It encodes CATSDPAETDTQYF.

CDR3 in DNA: TGCGCCAGCAGCCCGGGACAGGATAGCTACGAGCAGTACTTC. It translates to CASSPGQDSYEQYF. The rearrangement uses TRBV5-1 and TRBJ2-7, with 8 nucleotides matching TRBD1. With 4 bases clipped from V and 3 bases from J, the junction kept 6 bases outside the gene matches. The CDR3 consists of 14 residues. Germline V gene sequence: CDR1 SGHRS, CDR2 YFSETQ.

The rearrangement joins TRBV29-1 to TRBJ2-3; TRBD2 matches 7 bases. V lost 4 bases and J lost 2; bases outside the gene matches: 6. The CDR3 contains 14 residues. Germline loops: CDR1 SQVTM, CDR2 ANQGSEA. The CDR3 nucleotides are TGCAGCGTTGTTCCTAGCGGAACCACAGATACGCAGTATTTT. Its protein product is CSVVPSGTTDTQYF.

This chain links TRBV25-1 with TRBJ2-5; D gene ambiguous. CDR1 MGHDK and CDR2 SYGVNS come from the germline V gene. V lost 3 bases and J 2 bases, leaving 13 bases between the germline ends. The CDR3 runs to 15 residues. The CDR3 nucleotides are TGTGCCAGCAGTGATGGGCTGTGGGGTCAAGAGACCCAGTACTTC. This codes for CASSDGLWGQETQYF.

This chain uses TRBV3-1 with TRBJ2-1; D is possibly TRBD1 (6 bases). This CDR3 spans 15 amino acids. Between the trimmed V and J ends, which lost 3 bases and 2 bases, there was a span of 11 bases. Germline loops: CDR1 LGHDT, CDR2 YNNKEL (reference sequence). The CDR3, as DNA: TGTGCCAGCAGCCAGAGGGGGACAACCTACAATGAGCAGTTCTTC. This gives the protein CASSQRGTTYNEQFF.

This clonotype was detected only once. The chain uses TRBV6-6 and TRBJ1-6, with D perhaps matching TRBD1 (5 bases). The CDR3 covers 14 residues. V lost 11 bases and J lost 7, with 18 bases in between. CDR1 and CDR2 from the germline V gene are MNHNY and SVGAGI (reference sequence). CDR3 nucleotides: TGTGCCTCTAATCAGGGACTAGGCAATTCACCCCTCCACTTT. Encoded protein: CASNQGLGNSPLHF.

The chain employs TRBV9 and TRBJ1-3; D not certain. V lost 1 base, J lost 0 bases, and 8 bases lay in between. The V gene's germline CDR1 is SGDLS and CDR2 YYNGEE. This CDR3 comprises 15 residues. CDR3 DNA: TGTGCCAGCAGCGTAACAGCAAGCTCTGGAAACACCATATATTTT. This encodes CASSVTASSGNTIYF.

V usage is TRBV29-1 and J usage is TRBJ2-7; D unresolved. V dropped 4 bases and J dropped 0 bases, with 10 bases sitting between them. Germline V gene data show CDR1 as SQVTM and CDR2 as ANQGSEA. This CDR3 is 13 amino acids long. The CDR3 DNA sequence: TGCAGCGTTGGTAAGGTTAGCTCCTACGAGCAGTACTTC. Translation: CSVGKVSSYEQYF.

The chain employs TRBV14 and TRBJ2-1, with D maybe TRBD2 (7 bases). This CDR3 comprises 16 residues. Germline CDR1 SGHDN, CDR2 FVKESK. V gave up 5 bases and J gave up 9 bases, with 23 bases separating them. The DNA for the CDR3 is TGTGCCAGCAGCTATGTGGCGGGGGCGCCCAGGGGTGAGCAGTTCTTC. It translates to CASSYVAGAPRGEQFF.

The table lists this clonotype with a count of one. The V gene is TRBV29-1, the J gene TRBJ2-4; no clear D. V dropped 5 bases and J dropped 8 bases, with 10 bases sitting between them. CDR3 length: 11 residues. The germline V gene encodes CDR1 SQVTM and CDR2 ANQGSEA. CDR3 in amino acids: CSVLVGYIQYF. Here the CDR3 DNA reads TGCAGCGTTTTGGTAGGGTACATTCAGTACTTC.

The chain carries TRBV7-9 and TRBJ2-3, with TRBD1 identical over 7 bases. The germline V gene has CDR1 SEHNR and CDR2 FQNEAQ (reference sequence). CDR3 length: 16 residues. The ends lost 5 bases at V and 2 bases at J; junction bases unmatched: 10. Here the CDR3 reads CASSGGQPSITDTQYF. The CDR3 DNA is TGTGCCAGCAGCGGGGGACAGCCCTCAATCACAGATACGCAGTATTTT.

V usage is TRBV7-2 and J usage is TRBJ2-3; TRBD2 agrees at 10 bases. V lost 5 bases and J lost 1; bases outside the gene matches: 12. In germline, CDR1 is SGHTA, CDR2 FQGNSA. The CDR3 covers 18 residues. Here the CDR3 DNA reads TGTGCCAGCAGCCAGCTTAGGGCTAGCGGGGGACGCACAGATACGCAGTATTTT. Its protein product is CASSQLRASGGRTDTQYF.

The genes are TRBV15 and TRBJ1-4; D remains ambiguous. With 0 bases removed from V and 8 bases from J, the gap between germline ends came to 7 bases. Germline CDR1 reads LNHNV; CDR2 reads YYDKDF (reference sequence). The CDR3 runs to 13 residues. The CDR3 sequence is CATSRDSVEKLFF. Written as DNA, the CDR3 is TGTGCCACCAGCAGAGATTCGGTAGAAAAACTGTTTTTT.

The CDR3 nucleotides are TGTGCCAGCAGACAGAGCACAGATACGCAGTATTTT. Protein: CASRQSTDTQYF. V is TRBV28 and J is TRBJ2-3, with no clear D. V shed 6 bases and J shed 0 bases, with 4 bases lying between them. Germline values: CDR1 MDHEN, CDR2 SYDVKM. The CDR3 is 12 residues long.

V usage is TRBV5-4 and J usage is TRBJ2-5, with D possibly TRBD2 on 7 matching bases. CDR1 is SGHNT, CDR2 YYREEE, per germline (reference sequence). V lost 3 bases to trimming and J lost 4 bases, with 19 bases between them. This CDR3 spans 16 amino acids. The CDR3, as DNA: TGTGCCAGCAGCTCCCCTCCTGGGGGGGCGAGAGAGACCCAGTACTTC. This gives the protein CASSSPPGGARETQYF.

The chain recombines TRBV20-1 with TRBJ2-7; possible D gene TRBD2, 6 bases. V dropped 4 bases and J dropped 0 bases, with 16 bases sitting between them. CDR1 and CDR2 (germline): DFQATT, SNEGSKA (reference sequence). The CDR3 runs 15 residues. The CDR3 here is CSAISRGSGSYEQYF. The CDR3 DNA follows: TGCAGTGCTATATCTCGGGGGTCGGGCTCCTACGAGCAGTACTTC.

The V and J genes are TRBV15 and TRBJ2-1; D is perhaps TRBD2 (7 bases). CDR3 length equals 17 residues. Trimming stripped 3 bases from V and 0 bases from J, with 15 bases between. Per germline, CDR1 LNHNV and CDR2 YYDKDF (reference sequence). The CDR3 here is CATSRGGGSGSYNEQFF. CDR3 coding DNA: TGTGCCACCAGCAGGGGAGGGGGGAGTGGCTCCTACAATGAGCAGTTCTTC.

This chain joins TRBV5-6 and TRBJ2-1; 13 nucleotides line up with TRBD2. Germline V CDR1 and CDR2: SGHDT, YYEEEE. V lost 3 bases to trimming and J lost 9 bases; unmatched junction nucleotides: 6. The CDR3 has 15 amino acids. CDR3 region: CASSYPGLAGFEQFF. The CDR3 DNA reads TGTGCCAGCAGCTATCCGGGACTAGCGGGGTTTGAGCAGTTCTTC. Drawing the rest from reference TRBV5-6 and TRBJ2-1, the complete variable domain is DAGVTQSPTHLIKTRGQQVTLRCSPKSGHDTVSWYQQALGQGPQFIFQYYEEEERQRGNFPDRFSGHQFPNYSSELNVNALLLGDSALYLCASSYPGLAGFEQFFGPGTRLTVL.

The chain carries TRBV20-1 and TRBJ2-7; weak D call: TRBD1 (6 bases). V was cut by 1 base and J by 3 bases, with 13 bases left in between. CDR1 is DFQATT and CDR2 is SNEGSKA in the germline V gene (reference sequence). The CDR3 has 14 residues. In DNA form, the CDR3 reads TGCAGTGCTAGAGGAGGGGGATCTATCTACGAGCAGTACTTC. Translation gives CSARGGGSIYEQYF.

The J gene is TRBJ2-7, the V gene TRBV12-3 or TRBV12-4; D possibly matches TRBD1 or TRBD2 (5 bases each). This CDR3 has 14 amino acids. V shed 1 base and J shed 2 bases, with 9 bases lying between them. The CDR3 DNA reads as TGTGCCAGCAGTTTAGTCCGGGGCACCTACGAGCAGTACTTC. Translating it yields CASSLVRGTYEQYF.

The V call is TRBV19, the J call TRBJ1-5; the match to TRBD1 covers 7 bases. V trimming: 8 bases; J trimming: 7 bases; junction bases outside the gene matches: 8. Germline values: CDR1 LNHDA, CDR2 SQIVND (reference sequence). The CDR3 loop spans 13 amino acids. In nucleotides, the CDR3 is TGTGCCAGTCGACAGGGTTTGGGCCAGCCCCAGCATTTT. Amino acid sequence: CASRQGLGQPQHF.

The chain carries TRBV6-4 and TRBJ1-2, with 10 bases identical to TRBD1. The length of the CDR3 is 12 residues. V was pared by 10 bases and J by 6 bases, with 5 bases of the junction left unmatched. The V gene's germline CDR1 is MRHNA and CDR2 SNTAGT. The CDR3 DNA follows: TGTGCCACCCCGGGACAGGGGAATGGCTACACCTTC. This translates into CATPGQGNGYTF.

The chain joins TRBV29-1 to TRBJ2-3; 9 positions agree with TRBD2. Germline CDR1 and CDR2: SQVTM and ANQGSEA. The J segment lost 1 base and the V segment lost 5 bases, leaving 1 base of the junction unmatched. The CDR3 loop spans 13 amino acids. The DNA of the CDR3 is TGCAGCGTTCGGACTAGCGGCACAGATACGCAGTATTTT. Translating gives CSVRTSGTDTQYF.

The V call is TRBV20-1, the J call TRBJ2-7, with 7 nucleotides matching TRBD1. The germline CDR1 and CDR2 sequences are DFQATT and SNEGSKA (reference sequence). This CDR3 is built from 15 residues. V trimming: 3 bases; J trimming: 2 bases; junction bases outside the gene matches: 10. Written as DNA, the CDR3 is TGCAGTGCTAGGCAAGTCCGACAGGGCCCCTACGAGCAGTACTTC. Protein sequence: CSARQVRQGPYEQYF.

CDR3 sequence reads: CSATSSGAGTEAFF. The DNA for the CDR3 is TGCAGTGCTACCTCCAGCGGGGCGGGCACTGAAGCTTTCTTT. The rearrangement joins TRBV20-1 to TRBJ1-1, with TRBD1 as a possible D gene (5 bases). Per germline, CDR1 DFQATT and CDR2 SNEGSKA (reference sequence). V was shortened by 4 bases and J by 4 bases, with 16 bases between the two germline ends. The length of the CDR3 is 14 residues.

The chain recombines TRBV5-1 with TRBJ2-3; D remains ambiguous. The CDR3 covers 14 residues. The germline V gene encodes CDR1 SGHRS and CDR2 YFSETQ. The V end was cut by 0 bases, the J end by 2 bases, with 7 bases between. CDR3 protein: CASSLERNTDTQYF. In DNA, the CDR3 is TGCGCCAGCAGCTTGGAACGGAACACAGATACGCAGTATTTT.

The chain recombines TRBV5-6 with TRBJ2-3, with 8 positions matching TRBD2. Germline CDR1 SGHDT, CDR2 YYEEEE. Unmatched junction bases numbered 11, after V lost 9 bases and J lost 5 bases. The CDR3 spans 14 residues. CDR3 amino acids: CATKTGGLEDTQYF. The CDR3, as DNA: TGTGCCACCAAGACGGGGGGGCTTGAAGATACGCAGTATTTT.

The chain joins TRBV6-6 to TRBJ1-5; a possible D gene is TRBD1 (5 bases). Germline CDR1 is MNHNY and CDR2 is SVGAGI (reference sequence). CDR3 length: 14 residues. Deletions cut 8 bases from V and 7 bases from J, with 18 bases between. The chain's CDR3 is CASRDGGRDQPQHF. The CDR3 nucleotides read TGTGCCAGCCGGGACGGCGGAAGGGACCAGCCCCAGCATTTT.

The chain is built from TRBV3-1 and TRBJ2-7, with 9 positions matching TRBD1. In germline, CDR1 is LGHDT, CDR2 YNNKEL (reference sequence). The V segment lost 6 bases and the J segment 3 bases; nucleotides outside the gene matches: 6. This CDR3 is built from 14 residues. The CDR3 loop reads CASRQTTGGYEQYF. The CDR3 DNA sequence: TGTGCCAGCAGACAAACGACAGGGGGCTACGAGCAGTACTTC.